The source of this T cell receptor beta chain is a study of blood T cell repertoires in COVID-19. V was clipped by 4 bases and J by 10 bases; unmatched bases: 5. Per the germline V gene, CDR1 is MNHEY and CDR2 is SMNVEV (reference sequence). The CDR3 runs to 15 residues. Here immunoSEQ multiplex PCR was the method, and the copy in TCRdb shows in-frame clones only, minus some. The sample lists tens of thousands of clones, approximately 82% occurring once. This receptor was identified in a man in his forties or fifties with active COVID-19. The sequenced material came from peripheral blood. V gene TRBV27 combines with J gene TRBJ1-6, with 12 nucleotides matching TRBD1. CDR3 amino acids: CASSWGQGARSPLHF. CDR3 sequence (DNA): TGTGCCAGCAGTTGGGGACAGGGGGCAAGGTCACCCCTCCACTTT.